Listed below are T cell receptor beta chains from one sample, sequenced in a study. The data were produced by immunoSEQ multiplex PCR, yet TCRdb's version contains in-frame clones alone and is incomplete. This table has under 65,000 clones, approximately 93% appearing once. Sample: PBMCs. These receptors were taken from a man aged 40-50 years with rheumatoid arthritis. Both conserved end residues are part of each CDR3. Fields, in order: CDR3 DNA, CDR3 protein, clone size, D gene, J gene, V gene. D genes are given only for firm matches. Expanded clones are given a class, and other clones once, few, many or no size at all.

TGTGCCAGCAGCGTTTTGCTAGGGGATGAGCAGTTCTTC CASSVLLGDEQFF . . TRBJ2-1 TRBV5-4
TGTGCCAGCAGCCAAGAAGAAACAGTATACAATGAGCAGTTCTTC CASSQEETVYNEQFF . . TRBJ2-1 TRBV4-2
TGTGCCAGCAGTTACTCGACACAGCAGTACTTC CASSYSTQQYF . . TRBJ2-7 TRBV6-5
TGTGCCAGCAGTTCGACAGGCAATCAGCCCCAGCATTTT CASSSTGNQPQHF once . TRBJ1-5 TRBV6-2/TRBV6-3
TGTGCCAGCAGTGAAGATTTCGACCCAGGGGAGACCCAGTACTTC CASSEDFDPGETQYF . . TRBJ2-5 TRBV6-1
TGTGCCAGCAGTTTCCGACAGGGGGAGAATCAGCCCCAGCATTTT CASSFRQGENQPQHF . TRBD1 TRBJ1-5 TRBV6-2/TRBV6-3
TGTGCCAGCACCGCAAGGGGGACAGGGGGCTTCTATGGCTACACCTTC CASTARGTGGFYGYTF once TRBD1 TRBJ1-2 TRBV27
TGTGCCAGCAGACCTCTTCCGGGACAGGGATTTGAAAAACTGTTTTTT CASRPLPGQGFEKLFF . TRBD1 TRBJ1-4 TRBV7-9
TGTGCCAGCTCACCAGGTCTGCAGAACACTGAAGCTTTCTTT CASSPGLQNTEAFF . . TRBJ1-1 TRBV18
TGTGCCAGCAGCGAACCAGGGGACATAGCCAAAAACATTCAGTACTTC CASSEPGDIAKNIQYF . . TRBJ2-4 TRBV21-1
TGTGCCAGCAGCCCCCAGGGATACGAGCAGTACTTC CASSPQGYEQYF . . TRBJ2-7 TRBV9
TGTGCCAGTAGTCGACCCTATAGCAATCAGCCCCAGCATTTT CASSRPYSNQPQHF . . TRBJ1-5 TRBV19
TGCGCCAGCAGCCCGCTAGGCGGAGCTTACGAGCAGTACTTC CASSPLGGAYEQYF . . TRBJ2-7 TRBV5-1
TGCGCCAGCAGCCAAGATGGCCTAGCGGTCAACACCGGGGAGCTGTTTTTT CASSQDGLAVNTGELFF . TRBD2 TRBJ2-2 TRBV4-3
TGTGCCAGCAGCTTGGTAAGGGGGCGCCGGACTAATGAAAAACTGTTTTTT CASSLVRGRRTNEKLFF . TRBD1 TRBJ1-4 TRBV5-8
TGTGCCAGCACCTCCGGGGGGGCAATACGTGGCTACACCTTC CASTSGGAIRGYTF . . TRBJ1-2 TRBV6-5
TGTGCCACCAGTGATAATCGAAGGGCTAACTATGGCTACACCTTC CATSDNRRANYGYTF . . TRBJ1-2 TRBV24-1
TGTGCCACCAGCAGGGACAGGGGAAAGGTATACGAGCAGTACTTC CATSRDRGKVYEQYF few TRBD1 TRBJ2-7 TRBV15
TGCGCCAGCAGCTTGGGAAAGGGGACAACTAATGAAAAACTGTTTTTT CASSLGKGTTNEKLFF . . TRBJ1-4 TRBV5-1
TGTGCCAGCAGCTCGGCGGGGAGCACTGAAGCTTTCTTT CASSSAGSTEAFF . . TRBJ1-1 TRBV7-3
TGTGCCAGTAGTGGGAGGTGGGTGAACACTGAAGCTTTCTTT CASSGRWVNTEAFF . . TRBJ1-1 TRBV19
TGCAGTGCTAGAGTCACAGATACGCAGTATTTT CSARVTDTQYF once . TRBJ2-3 TRBV20-1
TGTGCCAGCTCACCGACTAGCGGGCCTTACAATGAGCAGTTCTTC CASSPTSGPYNEQFF . TRBD2 TRBJ2-1 TRBV18
TGTGCCAGCAGCCCCCGCGGGGGGTCGGTGCCCCTCCACTTT CASSPRGGSVPLHF few . TRBJ1-6 TRBV7-3
TGTGCCTGGAGTCCCTTAAGGGTTAGCAATCAGCCCCAGCATTTT CAWSPLRVSNQPQHF . . TRBJ1-5 TRBV30
TGTGCCAGTAGTCTGAGACAGGGGCCCTCCTACGAGCAGTACTTC CASSLRQGPSYEQYF . TRBD1 TRBJ2-7 TRBV19
TGTGCCAGCAGTCGACAGGGCTACGAGCAGTACTTC CASSRQGYEQYF . TRBD1 TRBJ2-7 TRBV28
TGTGCCAGCAGCCCCGGGACCTTTGGCTACACCTTC CASSPGTFGYTF . . TRBJ1-2 TRBV7-2
TGTGCCAGCAGTCTGTCCTCGTGGGACACTGAAGCTTTCTTT CASSLSSWDTEAFF . . TRBJ1-1 TRBV27
TGCAGTGCCATTCACAATGAGCAGTTCTTC CSAIHNEQFF once . TRBJ2-1 TRBV20-1
TGTGCCAGCAGTGAATCGAGGACTAGCGGGAGGTACGAGCAGTACTTC CASSESRTSGRYEQYF . TRBD2 TRBJ2-7 TRBV25-1
TGTGCCAGCAGTCGACAGGGGATTAATTACGAGCAGTACTTC CASSRQGINYEQYF . TRBD1 TRBJ2-7 TRBV14
TGTGCCAGCAGTCGAATCGGACAGGGGGCCAAAAACATTCAGTACTTC CASSRIGQGAKNIQYF . TRBD1 TRBJ2-4 TRBV28
TGCGCCAGCAGTCAGGGACAGGGAGGCAATTCACCCCTCCACTTT CASSQGQGGNSPLHF . TRBD1 TRBJ1-6 TRBV10-2
TGTGCCAGCAGCCCCCTCGCCGGGACAGGGCGCACCGGGGAGCTGTTTTTT CASSPLAGTGRTGELFF . TRBD1 TRBJ2-2 TRBV5-8
TGTGCCAGCAGCGTAGCAGGGACGGGACAACCGCCCTATGGCTACACCTTC CASSVAGTGQPPYGYTF . . TRBJ1-2 TRBV9
TGTGCCAGCAGTTCCCGGACAGATAGAAATGAAAAACTGTTTTTT CASSSRTDRNEKLFF once . TRBJ1-4 TRBV7-6
TGCGCCAGCAGCCAAGCTGTTTACGCACAGGGGGCTCTAAACAATGAGCAGTTCTTC CASSQAVYAQGALNNEQFF . TRBD1 TRBJ2-1 TRBV4-3
TGTGCCAGCAGTTACGGGCAGGCCCAAGAGACCCAGTACTTC CASSYGQAQETQYF . . TRBJ2-5 TRBV6-5
TGCGCCAGCAGTTTACAACAGGGAGGCACAGATACGCAGTATTTT CASSLQQGGTDTQYF . . TRBJ2-3 TRBV5-1